One sample yielded the 24 T cell receptor beta chains listed below, sequenced in a study of metastatic and nonmetastatic thyroid tumors (dated by TCRdb to 2020 to 2022). No patient had received any treatment before thyroid surgery. Libraries came from PCR. The data were produced on an Illumina HiSeq 4000. TCRdb cleaned the public reads at Q25 with fastp, built clones with MiXCR and kept in-frame beta chains. Recorded for this sample are some 25,000 clones; 20% to 25% of them occurred a single time. The ten largest clones take up approximately 30% of the sample. Input material: blood. The receptors derive from a male donor with papillary thyroid cancer or a benign thyroid nodule (not recorded which). Some clones in this sample may be carry-over from other donors' samples.

This clone appeared many times. The CDR3 DNA is TGTGCCAGCAGTGAAGAGGGGGACAGGCAGGACGAGCAGTACTTC. This codes for CASSEEGDRQDEQYF. The chain carries TRBV2 and TRBJ2-7; 8 bases match TRBD1. Germline CDR1 and CDR2: SNHLY and FYNNEI. The CDR3 is 15 amino acids. Trimming removed 1 base from V and 5 bases from J; junction bases left unmatched: 7.

The CDR3 loop reads CPCTAVGGYNEQFF. The CDR3 nucleotides are TGCCCCTGCACCGCGGTGGGGGGTTACAATGAGCAGTTCTTC. The chain combines TRBV5-1 with TRBJ2-1; tentatively, D is TRBD2 (6 bases). CDR3 length: 14 residues. Per the germline V gene, CDR1 is SGHRS and CDR2 is YFSETQ.

The rearrangement uses TRBV5-1 and TRBJ1-1; 7 bases match TRBD1. The CDR3 extends over 14 amino acids. The V gene end was trimmed by 4 bases and the J gene end by 3 bases; junction bases not matched to a gene: 6. CDR1 and CDR2 (germline): SGHRS, YFSETQ. DNA for the CDR3: TGCGCCAGCAGCAGGGGACAGTATGACACTGAAGCTTTCTTT. Amino acids: CASSRGQYDTEAFF.

This clone has just a few counts. The chain is built from TRBV12-3 or TRBV12-4 and TRBJ1-5; D gene ambiguous. Trimming removed 3 bases from V and 0 bases from J, with 6 bases in between. This CDR3 comprises 14 residues. Written as DNA, the CDR3 is TGTGCCAGCAGTTTGGCCGGTAGCAATCAGCCCCAGCATTTT. Its protein product is CASSLAGSNQPQHF.

This clone was seen at least ten times. Since a much larger clone is just one base distant, this may be a read error. The same CDR3 arises from other DNA sequences in this sample as well. The J gene is TRBJ2-1, the V gene TRBV28; D unresolved. Germline CDR1 and CDR2: MDHEN and SYDVKM. The CDR3 is 12 amino acids. V was trimmed by 8 bases and J by 5 bases, leaving 10 bases between them. The CDR3 reads CASHTSHNEQFF. CDR3 bases: TGTGCCAGCCATACCAGTCACAATGAGCAGTTCTTC.

This clone was seen many times. This rearrangement joins TRBV6-1 to TRBJ1-1; D ambiguous. Germline V lookup: CDR1 MNHNS, CDR2 SASEGT. V was pared by 6 bases and J by 2 bases, with 10 bases between. The CDR3 totals 13 residues. CDR3 sequence (DNA): TGTGCCAGCAGCCGGGATGTAAACACTGAAGCTTTCTTT. Translation gives CASSRDVNTEAFF.

This clone appeared many times. The rearrangement links TRBV30 to TRBJ2-1; D not certain. The CDR3 runs to 13 residues. V was clipped by 4 bases and J by 10 bases, with 17 bases between them. CDR1 GTSNPN and CDR2 SVGIG come from the germline V gene (reference sequence). CDR3 loop: CAWKGYLYEEQFF. CDR3 coding DNA: TGTGCCTGGAAAGGGTACCTCTACGAAGAGCAGTTCTTC.

The chain combines TRBV27 with TRBJ2-7, with D uncertain. The end of the DNA fits TRBJ2-1 better, so the J call may be wrong. The CDR3 extends over 14 amino acids. Germline values: CDR1 MNHEY, CDR2 SMNVEV (reference sequence). The CDR3 protein is CASSSSGQSYEQFF. The CDR3 DNA reads as TGTGCCAGCAGTTCCTCGGGCCAGTCATACGAGCAGTTCTTC.

This clone appeared many times. The chain joins TRBV30 to TRBJ1-1, with D unclear. Germline values: CDR1 GTSNPN, CDR2 SVGIG (reference sequence). The CDR3 sequence is 12 residues long. The V and J ends lost 5 bases and 1 base respectively, with 8 bases between them. The chain's CDR3 is CAWEWGNTEAFF. In DNA, the CDR3 is TGTGCCTGGGAATGGGGGAACACTGAAGCTTTCTTT.

This clone appeared many times. CDR3 sequence reads: CASSDGSGGGTDTQYF. CDR3 sequence (DNA): TGTGCCAGCAGTGACGGAAGCGGGGGGGGCACAGATACGCAGTATTTT. The chain has TRBV6-4 and TRBJ2-3, with 10 bases lining up with TRBD2. The length of the CDR3 is 16 residues. CDR1 MRHNA and CDR2 SNTAGT come from the germline V gene. Trimming cost V 2 bases and J 1 base; bases outside gene matches: 3.

This clone was detected ten times or more. The rearrangement links TRBV6-1 to TRBJ2-7, with 8 bases matching TRBD2. There are 13 residues in the CDR3. Germline lookup yields CDR1 MNHNS and CDR2 SASEGT. The V segment lost 8 bases and the J segment 4 bases; nucleotides outside the gene matches: 7. CDR3: CASELAEGYEQYF. CDR3 bases: TGTGCCAGCGAACTAGCGGAAGGTTACGAGCAGTACTTC.

Remarks on this clone: In this CDR3 the conserved last residue, phenylalanine or tryptophan, is missing, so a read error is likely. Because the CDR3's place on the DNA is in doubt, the DNA is left out and the CDR3 is given as listed by TCRdb. This rearrangement joins TRBV6-2 or TRBV6-3 to TRBJ1-6. The CDR3 adds up to 13 amino acids, both ends counted. CDR1 MNHEY and CDR2 SVGEGT come from the germline V gene. This CDR3 is CASSYDPNSPLPC.

There are many counts of this clone. This chain connects TRBV2 to TRBJ1-2; the D gene is possibly TRBD1 (6 bases). The germline V gene has CDR1 SNHLY and CDR2 FYNNEI. CDR3 length: 13 amino acids. V was pared by 9 bases and J by 4 bases, with 15 bases between. CDR3 sequence (DNA): TGTGCCAGGGACAGTTCCGGGGCCTATGGCTACACCTTC. It is translated as CARDSSGAYGYTF.

The genes are TRBV7-2 and TRBJ2-7; D is unresolved. Germline CDR1 and CDR2: SGHTA and FQGNSA. The V gene lost 4 bases and the J gene lost 3 bases, with 13 bases spanning the gap. The CDR3 consists of 14 residues. Written as DNA, the CDR3 is TGTGCCAGCAGCTCAGAACCGGGCCTCTACGAGCAGTACTTC. Protein: CASSSEPGLYEQYF.

This clone showed up many times. The J gene is TRBJ2-1, the V gene TRBV7-2; perhaps TRBD2 as D (5 bases). Per germline, CDR1 SGHTA and CDR2 FQGNSA. The CDR3 is 13 residues long. The germline V and J ends were trimmed by 8 bases and 5 bases, with 13 bases remaining between them. CDR3 nucleotides: TGTGCCAGCGCCACTGGAGGAAACAATGAGCAGTTCTTC. Encoded protein: CASATGGNNEQFF.

V usage is TRBV30 and J usage is TRBJ2-1; possibly TRBD2 for D (5 bases). Trimming took off 3 bases at V and 7 bases at J, with 13 bases between the two ends. Germline CDR1 and CDR2: GTSNPN and SVGIG (reference sequence). The CDR3 covers 13 residues. This chain's CDR3 is CAWSAWLANEQFF. The CDR3 region has the DNA TGTGCCTGGAGCGCCTGGTTAGCGAATGAGCAGTTCTTC. Variable domain in full (rest from reference TRBV30 and TRBJ2-1): SQTIHQWPATLVQPVGSPLSLECTVEGTSNPNLYWYRQAAGRGLQLLFYSVGIGQISSEVPQNLSASRPQDRQFILSSKKLLLSDSGFYLCAWSAWLANEQFFGPGTRLTVL.

With respect to this clone: Since a much larger clone is just one base distant, this may be a read error. A read error is likely, as this CDR3 ends without the conserved phenylalanine or tryptophan. This chain links TRBV5-6 with TRBJ2-1; D not certain. V was trimmed by 2 bases and J by 4 bases, leaving 4 bases between them. CDR1 and CDR2 (germline): SGHDT, YYEEEE. CDR3 length: 12 amino acids. CDR3: CASSFPYNEQFL. The CDR3, as DNA: TGTGCCAGCAGCTTCCCGTACAATGAGCAGTTCCTC.

Details on this clone: One end of the junction fails to match germline, which may point to a read error. This chain connects TRBV6-1 to TRBJ1-1, with D perhaps TRBD1 (5 bases). The CDR3 extends over 14 amino acids. Looked up from germline, CDR1 is MNHNS and CDR2 is SASEGT. The CDR3 loop reads CASSEQVFGTEAFF. In DNA, the CDR3 is TGCGCCAGCAGTGAACAGGTCTTTGGCACTGAAGCTTTCTTT.

Sample share makes this clone medium-sized. The chain joins TRBV6-1 to TRBJ2-1; 12 bases match TRBD1. The CDR3 spans 16 residues. From germline, CDR1 is MNHNS and CDR2 SASEGT. V gave up 0 bases and J gave up 8 bases; unmatched junction bases: 5. In nucleotides, the CDR3 is TGTGCCAGCAGTGAAGCCTCCGGGACAGGGGGCGATGAGCAGTTCTTC. It yields the protein CASSEASGTGGDEQFF.

In DNA, the CDR3 is TGTGCCAGCAGTAATAGACATGCGAACACTGAAGCTTTCTTT. It translates to CASSNRHANTEAFF. V is TRBV12-3 or TRBV12-4 and J is TRBJ1-1; unclear D gene. This CDR3 comprises 14 residues. Trimming took off 5 bases at V and 1 base at J, with 11 bases between the two ends.

The chain links TRBV3-1 to TRBJ2-1; TRBD1 agrees at 7 bases. Losses at the gene ends were 4 bases for V and 8 bases for J; bases not matched to a gene: 8. CDR3 size: 14 residues. The germline CDR1 and CDR2 sequences are LGHDT and YNNKEL (reference sequence). CDR3 sequence reads: CASSPRQGVDEQFF. Written as DNA, the CDR3 is TGTGCCAGCAGCCCCCGACAGGGTGTCGATGAGCAGTTCTTC.

This clone was recorded a few times. The chain combines TRBV6-2 or TRBV6-3 with TRBJ1-2, with a weak D call TRBD1 (6 bases). The germline gives CDR1 MNHEY, CDR2 SVGEGT. The CDR3 totals 14 residues. The V gene lost 1 base and the J gene lost 7 bases, with 13 bases spanning the gap. This chain's CDR3 is CASSYWDKYSGYTF. In DNA form, the CDR3 reads TGTGCCAGCAGTTACTGGGACAAATACTCTGGCTACACCTTC.

This clone was seen many times. The chain carries TRBV4-1 and TRBJ1-6; 8 positions match TRBD1. Germline values: CDR1 MGHRA, CDR2 YSYEKL. After removal of 6 bases from V and 8 bases from J, the junction contained 9 bases not matched to a gene. The CDR3 loop spans 15 amino acids. The CDR3 here is CASSRGQGGDSPLHF. The CDR3 region has the DNA TGCGCCAGCAGTCGCGGACAGGGCGGGGATTCACCCCTCCACTTT.

In its sample, this clone was seen many times. The gene calls are TRBV12-3 or TRBV12-4 and TRBJ1-2; D is unresolved. V lost 5 bases and J 5 bases, leaving 9 bases between the germline ends. The CDR3 has 12 residues. The CDR3 sequence: CASSTGAYGYTF. The CDR3 DNA sequence: TGTGCCAGCAGTACGGGAGCGTATGGCTACACCTTC.